A selection of T cell receptor beta chains follows, all from one sample in a study of blood T cell repertoires in COVID-19. The assay was immunoSEQ multiplex PCR, and TCRdb's table has in-frame clones only and misses some. Of approximately 34,000 clones listed, roughly 84% were seen once; the top ten hold about 14%. Sample: peripheral blood. The receptor set was obtained from a man aged 60 to 75 with active COVID-19. CDR3s include the opening cysteine and the closing phenylalanine or tryptophan. The order of the fields is clone size, CDR3 length, V gene, J gene, D gene, CDR3 DNA, CDR3 protein. D genes are given only for firm matches. Only some rows state a clone size, as once, few, many or a class for expanded clones.

abundance: .
len: 13
v_gene: TRBV19
j_gene: TRBJ1-1
d_gene: .
CDR3nt: TGTGCCAGTAGTATCAGGGGTGACACTGAAGCTTTCTTT
CDR3aa: CASSIRGDTEAFF

abundance: .
len: 14
v_gene: TRBV3-1/TRBV3-2
j_gene: TRBJ2-4
d_gene: .
CDR3nt: TGTGCCAGCAGCGACCGGGGTTTAGACAACATTCAGTACTTC
CDR3aa: CASSDRGLDNIQYF

abundance: once
len: 14
v_gene: TRBV6-1
j_gene: TRBJ1-2
d_gene: .
CDR3nt: TGTGCCAGCAGTGAATCCAGGGCAGCCTATGGCTACACCTTC
CDR3aa: CASSESRAAYGYTF

abundance: .
len: 15
v_gene: TRBV5-8
j_gene: TRBJ2-3
d_gene: .
CDR3nt: TGTGCCAGCAGCTTTAATGTACTCTCCACAGATACGCAGTATTTT
CDR3aa: CASSFNVLSTDTQYF

abundance: .
len: 15
v_gene: TRBV2
j_gene: TRBJ2-2
d_gene: TRBD2
CDR3nt: TGTGCCAGCAGTAGAGCGGGGCGGGGGTCCGGGGAGCTGTTTTTT
CDR3aa: CASSRAGRGSGELFF

abundance: .
len: 15
v_gene: TRBV3-1/TRBV3-2
j_gene: TRBJ2-7
d_gene: TRBD1
CDR3nt: TGTGCCAGCAGCCACCTCGACAGGGCCTCCTACGAGCAGTACTTC
CDR3aa: CASSHLDRASYEQYF

abundance: .
len: 14
v_gene: TRBV5-4
j_gene: TRBJ2-3
d_gene: .
CDR3nt: TGTGCCAGCAGCAAAGCCAGGCTGGCAGATACGCAGTATTTT
CDR3aa: CASSKARLADTQYF

abundance: .
len: 14
v_gene: TRBV7-2
j_gene: TRBJ1-5
d_gene: TRBD1
CDR3nt: TGTGCCAGCAGCCGGGACAGTAGCAATCAGCCCCAGCATTTT
CDR3aa: CASSRDSSNQPQHF

abundance: .
len: 15
v_gene: TRBV5-1
j_gene: TRBJ2-2
d_gene: TRBD1
CDR3nt: TGCGCCAGCAGCTTGGGGACAGGGGGAACCGGGGAGCTGTTTTTT
CDR3aa: CASSLGTGGTGELFF

abundance: .
len: 17
v_gene: TRBV18
j_gene: TRBJ2-1
d_gene: TRBD2
CDR3nt: TGTGCCAGCTCCCTGGGGGTAGCGGGAGCTGGATACAATGAGCAGTTCTTC
CDR3aa: CASSLGVAGAGYNEQFF

abundance: .
len: 14
v_gene: TRBV19
j_gene: TRBJ1-5
d_gene: .
CDR3nt: TGTGCCAGTAGTATAGGTTATAGCAATCAGCCCCAGCATTTT
CDR3aa: CASSIGYSNQPQHF

abundance: .
len: 15
v_gene: TRBV7-2
j_gene: TRBJ2-1
d_gene: .
CDR3nt: TGTGCCAGCAGGCCTACTTCGAGCTCCTACAATGAGCAGTTCTTC
CDR3aa: CASRPTSSSYNEQFF

abundance: .
len: 15
v_gene: TRBV7-9
j_gene: TRBJ1-2
d_gene: .
CDR3nt: TGTGCCAGCAGCTTAGGTCAAGCGGGTAACTATGGCTACACCTTC
CDR3aa: CASSLGQAGNYGYTF

abundance: .
len: 13
v_gene: TRBV6-5
j_gene: TRBJ2-1
d_gene: TRBD2
CDR3nt: TGTGCCAGCCAAGGACTAGTATACAATGAGCAGTTCTTC
CDR3aa: CASQGLVYNEQFF

abundance: .
len: 13
v_gene: TRBV11-3
j_gene: TRBJ1-1
d_gene: .
CDR3nt: TGTGCCAGCTCAGGTGGAATGAACACTGAAGCTTTCTTT
CDR3aa: CASSGGMNTEAFF

abundance: .
len: 17
v_gene: TRBV7-2
j_gene: TRBJ2-7
d_gene: TRBD2
CDR3nt: TGTGCCAGCAGCTTAGGGATTGGGACTACAAGCTCCTACGAGCAGTACTTC
CDR3aa: CASSLGIGTTSSYEQYF

abundance: .
len: 14
v_gene: TRBV2
j_gene: TRBJ1-6
d_gene: TRBD1
CDR3nt: TGTGCCAGCAGTGAAGGACAGGGGAATTCACCCCTCCACTTT
CDR3aa: CASSEGQGNSPLHF

abundance: .
len: 15
v_gene: TRBV7-6
j_gene: TRBJ1-3
d_gene: .
CDR3nt: TGTGCCAGCAGCTTAGCCAGTTACTCTGGAAACACCATATATTTT
CDR3aa: CASSLASYSGNTIYF

abundance: .
len: 15
v_gene: TRBV27
j_gene: TRBJ2-5
d_gene: .
CDR3nt: TGTGCCAGCAGCCCTCAGATAGGACAGCGAGAGACCCAGTACTTC
CDR3aa: CASSPQIGQRETQYF

abundance: .
len: 12
v_gene: TRBV3-1/TRBV3-2
j_gene: TRBJ2-3
d_gene: .
CDR3nt: TGTGCCAGTCAAACAGGCACAGATACGCAGTATTTT
CDR3aa: CASQTGTDTQYF

abundance: few
len: 14
v_gene: TRBV7-2
j_gene: TRBJ2-1
d_gene: .
CDR3nt: TGTGCCAGCAGCCGTCAAGAACTAGCTTTGGAGCAGTTCTTC
CDR3aa: CASSRQELALEQFF

abundance: .
len: 15
v_gene: TRBV30
j_gene: TRBJ2-1
d_gene: TRBD2
CDR3nt: TGTGCCTGGAGTCCCACTAGCGCCCGGTACAATGAGCAGTTCTTC
CDR3aa: CAWSPTSARYNEQFF

abundance: .
len: 15
v_gene: TRBV19
j_gene: TRBJ1-2
d_gene: .
CDR3nt: TGTGCCAGTAGTATAGCCGAGGCGGGGTTCGGAGGCTACACCTTC
CDR3aa: CASSIAEAGFGGYTF

abundance: .
len: 14
v_gene: TRBV5-6
j_gene: TRBJ1-5
d_gene: .
CDR3nt: TGTGCCAGCAGCCTAGGAATTAGCAATCAGCCCCAGCATTTT
CDR3aa: CASSLGISNQPQHF

abundance: .
len: 16
v_gene: TRBV9
j_gene: TRBJ2-1
d_gene: TRBD1
CDR3nt: TGTGCCAGCAGCGTAGAGGGGGCTATTAACTACAATGAGCAGTTCTTC
CDR3aa: CASSVEGAINYNEQFF

abundance: .
len: 19
v_gene: TRBV19
j_gene: TRBJ2-6
d_gene: TRBD1
CDR3nt: TGTGCCAGTAGCGGTCTCCTGAGACAGGGGGTGTCTGGGGCCAACGTCCTGACTTTC
CDR3aa: CASSGLLRQGVSGANVLTF

abundance: .
len: 14
v_gene: TRBV27
j_gene: TRBJ1-1
d_gene: TRBD1
CDR3nt: TGTGCCAGCAGTACCATGCCAGGGGGCCCTGAAGCTTTCTTT
CDR3aa: CASSTMPGGPEAFF

abundance: few
len: 12
v_gene: TRBV6-5
j_gene: TRBJ1-2
d_gene: .
CDR3nt: TGTGCCAGCACCGCGTGGAACTATGGCTACACCTTC
CDR3aa: CASTAWNYGYTF

abundance: .
len: 15
v_gene: TRBV7-2
j_gene: TRBJ2-2
d_gene: TRBD1
CDR3nt: TGTGCCAGCAGCTTAGTACAGGGGGACACCGGGGAGCTGTTTTTT
CDR3aa: CASSLVQGDTGELFF

abundance: .
len: 18
v_gene: TRBV9
j_gene: TRBJ1-2
d_gene: .
CDR3nt: TGTGCCAGCAGCGTAGCTCCGGCAGTGGACGGAGGATTCTATGGCTACACCTTC
CDR3aa: CASSVAPAVDGGFYGYTF

abundance: .
len: 13
v_gene: TRBV7-6
j_gene: TRBJ1-1
d_gene: TRBD1
CDR3nt: TGTGCCAGCAGCTCCGACAGGGAAACTGAAGCTTTCTTT
CDR3aa: CASSSDRETEAFF

abundance: .
len: 13
v_gene: TRBV10-3
j_gene: TRBJ1-2
d_gene: .
CDR3nt: TGTGCCATCACGAATAATCTAAACTATGGCTACACCTTC
CDR3aa: CAITNNLNYGYTF